The 16 T cell receptor beta chains listed next were all sequenced from one sample in a study of CD8 T cells in ankylosing spondylitis. Overall study findings and caveats: Blood from ankylosing spondylitis patients appeared to carry a characteristic eight-variant TCR beta motif.

These receptors' targets are unknown. TCRdb re-called the 5' RACE reads through MiXCR, storing one row per CDR3 protein. The table records roughly 470,000 distinct CDR3 sequences, more than 25% of them present only once. Sequenced: blood, either unsorted or a sorted T cell fraction (not recorded which). All receptors come from a male donor with ankylosing spondylitis.

The chain couples TRBV20-1 to TRBJ1-2; 9 bases align to TRBD1. With 6 bases clipped from V and 0 bases from J, the junction kept 11 bases outside the gene matches. The CDR3 is 16 amino acids. Germline lookup yields CDR1 DFQATT and CDR2 SNEGSKA (reference sequence). The CDR3 protein is CSAVHTGGRTNYGYTF. CDR3 nucleotides: TGCAGTGCCGTGCATACAGGGGGCAGGACTAACTATGGCTACACCTTC.

The chain couples TRBV15 to TRBJ1-5; D uncertain. The CDR3 spans 14 residues. Germline V gives CDR1 LNHNV, CDR2 YYDKDF (reference sequence). V dropped 4 bases and J dropped 4 bases, with 11 bases sitting between them. CDR3 DNA sequence: TGTGCCACCAGCACCCGTAGAACTAATCAGCCCCAGCATTTT. It encodes CATSTRRTNQPQHF. The full variable domain, rest sourced from reference TRBV15 and TRBJ1-5, is DAMVIQNPRYQVTQFGKPVTLSCSQTLNHNVMYWYQQKSSQAPKLLFHYYDKDFNNEADTPDNFQSRRPNTSFCFLDIRSPGLGDTAMYLCATSTRRTNQPQHFGDGTRLSIL.

This clonotype was picked up a small number of times. V gene TRBV5-1 combines with J gene TRBJ2-6; 9 bases line up with TRBD1. The germline CDR1 and CDR2 sequences are SGHRS and YFSETQ. The CDR3 consists of 17 residues. With 4 bases clipped from V and 0 bases from J, the junction kept 5 bases outside the gene matches. CDR3 sequence reads: CASSTGTGTSGANVLTF. The DNA for the CDR3 is TGCGCCAGCAGCACCGGGACAGGGACCTCTGGGGCCAACGTCCTGACTTTC.

The CDR3 nucleotides are TGTGCCAGCAGCCCCCGGGAGGAGGGGGCGGGAGCTTTCTTT. This translates into CASSPREEGAGAFF. The chain is built from TRBV3-1 and TRBJ1-1; 7 bases map to TRBD1. CDR1 LGHDT and CDR2 YNNKEL come from the germline V gene (reference sequence). Trimming took 4 bases from V and 10 from J; bases not matched to a gene: 12. This CDR3 is built from 14 residues.

The chain joins TRBV7-2 to TRBJ2-2; a possible D gene is TRBD2 (5 bases). This CDR3 comprises 12 residues. Germline V gene sequence: CDR1 SGHTA, CDR2 FQGNSA. Between the trimmed V and J ends, which lost 2 bases and 14 bases, there was a span of 12 bases. The chain's CDR3 is CASSLPGGGLFF. CDR3 sequence (DNA): TGTGCCAGCAGCTTACCCGGAGGAGGACTGTTTTTT.

The chain combines TRBV5-1 with TRBJ1-1; 8 positions agree with TRBD1. Germline trimming cut 0 bases from V and 1 base from J; bases unmatched to any gene: 5. CDR3 size: 16 residues. In germline, CDR1 is SGHRS, CDR2 YFSETQ. CDR3 region: CASSLGQGPWNTEAFF. The CDR3 DNA reads as TGCGCCAGCAGCTTGGGACAGGGGCCCTGGAACACTGAAGCTTTCTTT. The entire variable domain, with the rest obtained from reference TRBV5-1 and TRBJ1-1, is as follows: KAGVTQTPRYLIKTRGQQVTLSCSPISGHRSVSWYQQTPGQGLQFLFEYFSETQRNKGNFPGRFSGRQFSNSRSEMNVSTLELGDSALYLCASSLGQGPWNTEAFFGQGTRLTVV.

This sequence joins TRBV20-1 and TRBJ2-7; perhaps TRBD2 as D (5 bases). Deletions cut 5 bases from V and 3 bases from J, with 11 bases between. The germline V gene encodes CDR1 DFQATT and CDR2 SNEGSKA (reference sequence). The CDR3 is made up of 12 amino acids. The CDR3 DNA sequence: TGCAGTGCTTCGGGAAGCGGCTACGAGCAGTACGTC. Protein sequence: CSASGSGYEQYV.

The chain links TRBV4-1 to TRBJ1-1; the D gene is possibly TRBD1 (6 bases). Per germline, CDR1 MGHRA and CDR2 YSYEKL. This CDR3 has 16 residues. Trimming left V 1 base short and J 6 bases short, with 18 bases between. The CDR3 bases are TGCGCCAGCAGCCAAGTTGGGGGGGGGGCTAGAGCTGAAGCTTTCTTT. Encoded protein: CASSQVGGGARAEAFF.

As for this clonotype: A single base separates this from a much larger clone, so it may be a read error. V is TRBV12-3 or TRBV12-4 and J is TRBJ2-1; D is unclear. This CDR3 comprises 15 residues. The germline V and J ends were trimmed by 1 base and 3 bases, with 10 bases remaining between them. CDR3 in amino acids: CASSLVTWGYNEQFF. CDR3 coding DNA: TGTGCCAGCAGTTTAGTGACATGGGGCTACAATGAGCAGTTCTTC.

DNA for the CDR3: TGCAGTGCTAGAACAGGGCGAAATAATTCACCCCTCCACTTT. Amino acids: CSARTGRNNSPLHF. The chain uses TRBV20-1 and TRBJ1-6; tentatively, D is TRBD1 (6 bases). With 2 bases removed from V and 5 bases from J, the gap between germline ends came to 10 bases. The CDR3 spans 14 residues. Germline assignment: CDR1 DFQATT and CDR2 SNEGSKA (reference sequence).

The rearrangement uses TRBV6-1 and TRBJ2-1; 12 nucleotides line up with TRBD2. Germline CDR1 reads MNHNS; CDR2 reads SASEGT. The CDR3 has 15 residues. Trimming removed 7 bases from V and 4 bases from J; junction bases left unmatched: 5. CDR3 sequence reads: CASTEGLAGYNEQFF. The CDR3 DNA sequence: TGTGCCAGCACCGAAGGACTAGCGGGGTACAATGAGCAGTTCTTC.

This chain uses TRBV12-3 or TRBV12-4 with TRBJ1-1; D remains ambiguous. There are 13 residues in the CDR3. Trimming took off 7 bases at V and 0 bases at J, with 9 bases between the two ends. The CDR3 loop reads CASTIRVNTEAFF. Written as DNA, the CDR3 is TGTGCCAGCACCATAAGAGTGAACACTGAAGCTTTCTTT.

This clonotype was seen a few times. The rearrangement links TRBV4-1 to TRBJ1-5, with 9 bases fitting TRBD1. Germline CDR1 and CDR2: MGHRA and YSYEKL. CDR3 length: 17 residues. V trimming: 4 bases; J trimming: 6 bases; junction bases outside the gene matches: 13. CDR3 sequence: CASSPLLQGAEGQPQHF. For the CDR3, the DNA is TGCGCCAGCAGCCCACTACTACAGGGGGCGGAGGGTCAGCCCCAGCATTTT.

This clonotype was found many times. The gene calls are TRBV7-2 and TRBJ2-3; D is tentatively TRBD1 or TRBD2 (5 bases each). The V gene's germline CDR1 is SGHTA and CDR2 FQGNSA. This CDR3 comprises 14 residues. Trimming shortened V by 7 bases and J by 2 bases, and 13 bases separated the two germline ends. Here the CDR3 reads CASTGTRYTDTQYF. The CDR3, as DNA: TGTGCCAGCACCGGGACGCGATACACAGATACGCAGTATTTT.

This clonotype was seen a handful of times. This sequence joins TRBV7-6 and TRBJ2-1; D perhaps matches TRBD1 (6 bases). Germline V gene lookup returns CDR1 SGHVS and CDR2 FNYEAQ. V lost 5 bases to trimming and J lost 6 bases, with 17 bases between them. The length of the CDR3 is 15 residues. CDR3 loop: CASSPRLGDINEQFF. The CDR3 coding sequence is TGTGCCAGCAGCCCCCGTTTGGGGGACATCAATGAGCAGTTCTTC. Combining the CDR3 with reference TRBV7-6 and TRBJ2-1 gives the whole variable domain GAGVSQSPRYKVTKRGQDVALRCDPISGHVSLYWYRQALGQGPEFLTYFNYEAQQDKSGLPNDRFSAERPEGSISTLTIQRTEQRDSAMYRCASSPRLGDINEQFFGPGTRLTVL.

This clonotype was picked up a small number of times. The chain links TRBV12-3 or TRBV12-4 to TRBJ2-1, with TRBD2 matching over 8 bases. V lost 6 bases and J lost 3; bases outside the gene matches: 7. The CDR3 length is 15 residues. In nucleotides, the CDR3 is TGTGCCAGCAGACATAGTAGCGGGGACTACAATGAGCAGTTCTTC. Translating gives CASRHSSGDYNEQFF.